The sequence of this TCR beta chain was determined in a study of blood T cell repertoires in COVID-19. Some clones are missing from TCRdb's copy, which holds only in-frame ones; the method was immunoSEQ multiplex PCR. Among over 200,000 clones listed, around 88% were seen once. The CDR3 totals 11 residues. From germline, CDR1 is SGHDT and CDR2 YYEEEE. Trimming took off 4 bases at V and 6 bases at J, with 7 bases between the two ends. This TCR derives from a man aged 40-49 years with active or convalescent COVID-19. Specimen: peripheral blood. This chain connects TRBV5-6 to TRBJ1-1; D ambiguous. The CDR3 loop is CASSLGSEAFF. CDR3 DNA sequence: TGTGCCAGCAGCCTAGGTTCTGAAGCTTTCTTT.